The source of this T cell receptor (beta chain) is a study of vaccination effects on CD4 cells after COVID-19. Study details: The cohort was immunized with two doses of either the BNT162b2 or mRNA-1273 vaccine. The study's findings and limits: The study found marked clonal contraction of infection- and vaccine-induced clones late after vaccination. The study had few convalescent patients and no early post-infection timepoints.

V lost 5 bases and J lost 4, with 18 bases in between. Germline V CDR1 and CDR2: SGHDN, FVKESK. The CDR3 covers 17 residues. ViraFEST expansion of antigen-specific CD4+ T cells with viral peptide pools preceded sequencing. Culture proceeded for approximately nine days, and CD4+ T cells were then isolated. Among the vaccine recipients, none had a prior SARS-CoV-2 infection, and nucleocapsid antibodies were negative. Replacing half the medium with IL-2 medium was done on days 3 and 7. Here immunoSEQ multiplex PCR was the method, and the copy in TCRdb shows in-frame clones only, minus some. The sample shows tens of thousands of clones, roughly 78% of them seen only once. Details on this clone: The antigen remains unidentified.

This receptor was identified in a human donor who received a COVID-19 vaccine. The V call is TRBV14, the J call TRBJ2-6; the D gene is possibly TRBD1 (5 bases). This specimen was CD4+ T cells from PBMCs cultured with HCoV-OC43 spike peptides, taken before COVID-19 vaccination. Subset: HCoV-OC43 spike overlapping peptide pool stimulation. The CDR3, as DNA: TGTGCCAGCAGCACGTTAGGACACGAACCGGGGGCCAACGTCCTGACTTTC. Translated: CASSTLGHEPGANVLTF.